This record looks at one TCR beta chain sequence and its context. Its antigen is unidentified. The entry originates in a study of T cell responses to AZD1222 COVID-19 vaccine. Study-level background: The study pooled second doses at about 4 or about 12 weeks.

Clones were read by immunoSEQ multiplex PCR, and TCRdb kept only the in-frame ones, dropping some. The sample contains about 84,000 clones, 70% to 90% of which appear only once. Study-wide findings and caveats: Clonal diversity was possibly underestimated, and the donors were mostly white British, with more females. Only a handful of people who got AZD1222 tested seropositive at baseline. Spike-specific TCRs gained breadth and depth after people received two AZD1222 doses.

The CDR3 is made up of 16 amino acids. Unmatched junction bases numbered 8, after V lost 4 bases and J lost 5 bases. Germline V CDR1 and CDR2: SGHTA, FQGNSA. The input for sequencing was peripheral blood, taken on day 0 of AZD1222 vaccination. V gene TRBV7-2 combines with J gene TRBJ2-7; 13 bases are a match to TRBD2. The clonotype originates from an adult in good health. The CDR3 reads CASSSWTSGRTHEQYF. For the CDR3, the DNA is TGTGCCAGCAGCTCCTGGACTAGCGGGAGAACCCACGAGCAGTACTTC.